The following is a T cell receptor (beta chain) sequence with its context. Its antigen is not identified. Some clones are missing from TCRdb's copy, which holds only in-frame ones; the method was immunoSEQ multiplex PCR. The repertoire holds some 47,000 clones, with about 85% as singletons. The source of the sample is a study of OX40 agonist ivuxolimab in advanced cancers. Study results and limitations: Doses of 0.1 to 3.0 mg/kg were accompanied by clonal expansion of CD4+ and CD8+ blood T cells by week 6.

Trimming removed 2 bases from V and 2 bases from J, with 16 bases in between. The CDR3 contains 17 residues. Germline V gives CDR1 SGHTA, CDR2 FQGNSA. V is TRBV7-2 and J is TRBJ1-5; unclear D gene. Here the sequenced sample was CD4+ or CD8+ T cells sorted from blood, taken in a trial of the OX40 agonist ivuxolimab. The receptor was derived from an adult with an advanced solid tumor such as melanoma, head and neck, liver or kidney cancer. The CDR3 nucleotides are TGTGCCAGCAGCTTACGGACGGCACGGTCGGGCAATCAGCCCCAGCATTTT. This codes for CASSLRTARSGNQPQHF.